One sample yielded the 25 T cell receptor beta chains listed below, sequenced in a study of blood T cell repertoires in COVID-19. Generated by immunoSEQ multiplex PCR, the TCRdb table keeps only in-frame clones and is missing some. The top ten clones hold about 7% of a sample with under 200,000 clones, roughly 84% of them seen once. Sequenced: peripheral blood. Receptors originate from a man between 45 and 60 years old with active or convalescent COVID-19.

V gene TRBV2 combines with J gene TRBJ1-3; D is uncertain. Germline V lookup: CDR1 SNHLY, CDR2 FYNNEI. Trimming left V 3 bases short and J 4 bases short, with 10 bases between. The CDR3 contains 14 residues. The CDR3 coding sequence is TGTGCCAGCAGTGAGATCGCAGCGGGAAACACCATATATTTT. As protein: CASSEIAAGNTIYF.

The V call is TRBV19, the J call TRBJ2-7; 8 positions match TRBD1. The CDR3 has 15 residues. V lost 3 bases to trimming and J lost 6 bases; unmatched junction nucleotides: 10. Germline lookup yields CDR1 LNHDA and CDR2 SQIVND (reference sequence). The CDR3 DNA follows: TGTGCCAGTAGTATCCCGGGTCACAGGGGGGTCGAGCAGTACTTC. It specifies CASSIPGHRGVEQYF.

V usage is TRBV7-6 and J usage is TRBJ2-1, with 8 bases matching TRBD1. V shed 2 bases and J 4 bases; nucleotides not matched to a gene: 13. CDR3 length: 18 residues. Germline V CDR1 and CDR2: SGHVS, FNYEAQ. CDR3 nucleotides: TGTGCCAGCAGCTTAAGTGTGGTTGGGACAGGAGGGTACAATGAGCAGTTCTTC. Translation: CASSLSVVGTGGYNEQFF.

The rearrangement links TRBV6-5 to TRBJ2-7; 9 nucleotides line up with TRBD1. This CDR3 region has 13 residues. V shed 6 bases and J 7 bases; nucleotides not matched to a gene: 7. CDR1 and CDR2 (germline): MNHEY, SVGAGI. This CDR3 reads CASSRDRDGEQYF. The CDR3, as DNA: TGTGCCAGCAGCCGGGACAGGGACGGGGAGCAGTACTTC.

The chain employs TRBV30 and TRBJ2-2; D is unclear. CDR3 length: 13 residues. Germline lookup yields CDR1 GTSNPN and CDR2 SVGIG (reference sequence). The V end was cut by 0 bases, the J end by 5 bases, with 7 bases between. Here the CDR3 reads CAWSVRRTGELFF. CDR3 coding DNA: TGTGCCTGGAGTGTCCGCAGGACCGGGGAGCTGTTTTTT.

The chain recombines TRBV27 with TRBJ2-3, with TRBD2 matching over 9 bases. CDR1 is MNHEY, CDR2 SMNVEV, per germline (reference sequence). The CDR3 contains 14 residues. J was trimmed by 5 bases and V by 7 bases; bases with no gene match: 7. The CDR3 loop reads CASNGGRGGDTQYF. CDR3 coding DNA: TGTGCCAGCAACGGCGGGAGGGGAGGAGATACGCAGTATTTT.

As DNA, the CDR3 is TGTGCCAGCAGCCTGGGCAGAGACACTGAAGCTTTCTTT. It encodes CASSLGRDTEAFF. This chain links TRBV14 with TRBJ1-1, with D uncertain. The germline CDR1 and CDR2 sequences are SGHDN and FVKESK. CDR3 size: 13 residues. The germline V and J ends were trimmed by 4 bases and 3 bases, with 9 bases remaining between them.

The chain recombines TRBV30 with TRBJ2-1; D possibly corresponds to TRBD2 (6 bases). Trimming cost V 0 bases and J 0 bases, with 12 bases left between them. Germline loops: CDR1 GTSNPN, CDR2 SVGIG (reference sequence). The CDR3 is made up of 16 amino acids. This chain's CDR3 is CAWSVEDYSSYNEQFF. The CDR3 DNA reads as TGTGCCTGGAGTGTAGAGGACTACAGCTCCTACAATGAGCAGTTCTTC.

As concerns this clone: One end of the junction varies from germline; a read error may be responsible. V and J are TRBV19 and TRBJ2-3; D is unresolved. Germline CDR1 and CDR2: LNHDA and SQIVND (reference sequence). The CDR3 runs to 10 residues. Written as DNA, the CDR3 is TGTGCCAGTAGTGCGTTCTCCGTGAATTTT. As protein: CASSAFSVNF.

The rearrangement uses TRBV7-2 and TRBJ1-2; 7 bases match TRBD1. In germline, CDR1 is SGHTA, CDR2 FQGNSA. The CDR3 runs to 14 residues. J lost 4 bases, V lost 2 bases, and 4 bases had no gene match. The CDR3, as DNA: TGTGCCAGCAGCTTAAGACAGGGAGGCTATGGCTACACCTTC. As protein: CASSLRQGGYGYTF.

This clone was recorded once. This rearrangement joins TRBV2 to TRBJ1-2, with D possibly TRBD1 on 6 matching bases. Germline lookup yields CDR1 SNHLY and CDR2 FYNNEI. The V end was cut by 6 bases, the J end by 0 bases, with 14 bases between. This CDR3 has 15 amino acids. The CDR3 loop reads CASRAGELANYGYTF. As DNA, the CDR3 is TGTGCCAGCAGGGCAGGGGAGTTAGCTAACTATGGCTACACCTTC.

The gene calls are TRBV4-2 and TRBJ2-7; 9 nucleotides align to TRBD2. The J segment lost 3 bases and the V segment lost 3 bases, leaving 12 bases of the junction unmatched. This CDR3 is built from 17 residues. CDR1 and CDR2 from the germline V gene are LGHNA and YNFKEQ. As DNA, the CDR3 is TGTGCCAGCAGCCACCGGGAGGCTAGCGGGACCAGCTACGAGCAGTACTTC. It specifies CASSHREASGTSYEQYF.

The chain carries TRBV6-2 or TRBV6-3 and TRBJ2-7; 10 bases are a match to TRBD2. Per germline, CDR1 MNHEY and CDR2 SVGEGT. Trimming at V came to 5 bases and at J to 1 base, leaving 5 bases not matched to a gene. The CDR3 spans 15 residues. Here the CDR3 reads CASSRLAGLSYEQYF. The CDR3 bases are TGTGCCAGCAGTAGACTAGCGGGTCTGTCCTACGAGCAGTACTTC.

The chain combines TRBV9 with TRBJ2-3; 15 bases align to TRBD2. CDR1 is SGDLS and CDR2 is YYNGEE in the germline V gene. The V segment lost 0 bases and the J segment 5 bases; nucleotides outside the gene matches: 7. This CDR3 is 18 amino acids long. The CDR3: CASSVGTSGRAGRDTQYF. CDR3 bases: TGTGCCAGCAGCGTAGGGACTAGCGGGAGGGCCGGGAGAGATACGCAGTATTTT.

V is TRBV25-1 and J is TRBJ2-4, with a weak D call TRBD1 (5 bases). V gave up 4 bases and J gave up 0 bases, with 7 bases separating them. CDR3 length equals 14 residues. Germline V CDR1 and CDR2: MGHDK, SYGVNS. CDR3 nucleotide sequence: TGTGCCAGCAGTGCCCAGGGAGCCAAAAACATTCAGTACTTC. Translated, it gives CASSAQGAKNIQYF.

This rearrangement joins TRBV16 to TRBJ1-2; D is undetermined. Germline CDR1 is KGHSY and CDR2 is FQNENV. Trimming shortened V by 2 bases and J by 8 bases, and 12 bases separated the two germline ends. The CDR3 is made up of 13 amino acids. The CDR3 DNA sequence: TGTGCCAGCAGCCAAACCCCCGCTATGGGCTACACCTTC. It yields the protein CASSQTPAMGYTF. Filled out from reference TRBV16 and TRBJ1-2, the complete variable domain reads GEEVAQTPKHLVRGEGQKAKLYCAPIKGHSYVFWYQQVLKNEFKFLISFQNENVFDETGMPKERFSAKCLPNSPCSLEIQATKLEDSAVYFCASSQTPAMGYTFGSGTRLTVV.

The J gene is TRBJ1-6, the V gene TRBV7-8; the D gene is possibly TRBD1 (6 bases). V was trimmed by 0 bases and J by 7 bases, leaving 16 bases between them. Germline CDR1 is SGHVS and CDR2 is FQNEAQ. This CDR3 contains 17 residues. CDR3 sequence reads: CASSLAPDRLGNSPLHF. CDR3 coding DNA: TGTGCCAGCAGCTTAGCCCCGGACAGATTGGGAAATTCACCCCTCCACTTT.

CDR3 residues: CASSQRQGVMTDTQYF. CDR3 DNA sequence: TGTGCCAGCAGCCAGAGACAGGGGGTTATGACAGATACGCAGTATTTT. This sequence joins TRBV3-1 (or the pseudogene TRBV3-2) and TRBJ2-3; TRBD1 aligns across 9 bases. The V gene's germline CDR1 is LGHDT and CDR2 YNNKEL (reference sequence). The V and J ends lost 3 bases and 3 bases, in that order; junction bases with no gene match: 7. This CDR3 is built from 16 residues.

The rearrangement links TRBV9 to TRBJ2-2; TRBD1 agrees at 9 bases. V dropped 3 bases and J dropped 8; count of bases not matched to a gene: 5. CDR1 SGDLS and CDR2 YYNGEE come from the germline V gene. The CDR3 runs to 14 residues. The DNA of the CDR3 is TGTGCCAGCAGCGGAACAGGGGGCGTGGGGGAGCTGTTTTTT. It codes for CASSGTGGVGELFF.

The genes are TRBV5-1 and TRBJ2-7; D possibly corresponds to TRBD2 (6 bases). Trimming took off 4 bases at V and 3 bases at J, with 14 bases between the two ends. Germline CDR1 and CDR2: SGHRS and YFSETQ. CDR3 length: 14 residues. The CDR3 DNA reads TGCGCCAGCAGCCCGCGACTAGGCTTCTACGAGCAGTACTTC. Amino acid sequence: CASSPRLGFYEQYF.

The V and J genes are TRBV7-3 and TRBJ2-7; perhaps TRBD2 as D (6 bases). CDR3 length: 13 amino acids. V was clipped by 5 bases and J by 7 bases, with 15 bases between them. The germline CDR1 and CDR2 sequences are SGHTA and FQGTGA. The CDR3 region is CASSGGTPGEQYF. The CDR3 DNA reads TGTGCCAGCAGCGGCGGGACCCCGGGGGAGCAGTACTTC.

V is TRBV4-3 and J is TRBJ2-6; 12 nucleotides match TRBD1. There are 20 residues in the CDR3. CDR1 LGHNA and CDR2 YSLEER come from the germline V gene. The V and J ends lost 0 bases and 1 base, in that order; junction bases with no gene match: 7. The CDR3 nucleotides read TGCGCCAGCAGCCAAGATGGGACAGGGGGCGCTTTTTCTGGGGCCAACGTCCTGACTTTC. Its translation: CASSQDGTGGAFSGANVLTF.

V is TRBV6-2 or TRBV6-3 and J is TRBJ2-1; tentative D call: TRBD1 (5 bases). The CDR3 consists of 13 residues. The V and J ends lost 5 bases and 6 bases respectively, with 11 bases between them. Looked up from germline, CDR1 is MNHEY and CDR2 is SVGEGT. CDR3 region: CASSGSRGNEQFF. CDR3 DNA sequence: TGTGCCAGCAGTGGCAGTAGGGGCAATGAGCAGTTCTTC.

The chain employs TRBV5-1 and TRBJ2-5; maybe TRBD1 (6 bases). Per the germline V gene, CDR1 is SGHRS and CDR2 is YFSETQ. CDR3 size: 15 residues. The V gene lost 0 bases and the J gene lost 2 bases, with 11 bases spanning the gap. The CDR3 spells CASSLAGQSQETQYF. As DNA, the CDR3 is TGCGCCAGCAGCTTGGCCGGACAGTCTCAAGAGACCCAGTACTTC.

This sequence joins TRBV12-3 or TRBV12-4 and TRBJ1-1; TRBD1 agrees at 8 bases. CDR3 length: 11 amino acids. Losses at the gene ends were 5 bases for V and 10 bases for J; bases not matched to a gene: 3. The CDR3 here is CASSPDRGAFF. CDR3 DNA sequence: TGTGCCAGCAGTCCCGACAGGGGAGCTTTCTTT.